This TCR beta chain was obtained from a study of T cells in Graves' hyperthyroidism and ophthalmopathy. Across the study: Before any treatment, at initial diagnosis, peripheral blood was collected.

The sample holds a few counts of this clonotype. Its target is not known. From RNA transcripts, TCR beta CDR3 regions were amplified. Using the HTBI primer set, a first-round RT-PCR was run on the TCR CDR3. TCRdb ran MiXCR on the multiplex PCR reads and lists one entry per CDR3 protein. Counted here are fewer than 900,000 distinct CDR3 sequences, about a sixth occurring once; the ten biggest clones make up under 10%. The germline V gene has CDR1 MNHEY and CDR2 SVGAGI. Between the trimmed V and J ends, which lost 2 bases and 1 base, there was a span of 5 bases. The CDR3 contains 14 residues. The study, taken as a whole, reports: In the analysis, a 13 V-J model separated ophthalmopathy from stable hyperthyroidism.

Stability of Graves' hyperthyroidism was defined as absent ophthalmopathy progression within 18 months. Each diagnosis was grounded in clinical symptoms, serum thyroxine and TRAb, thyroid ultrasound, and orbital computed tomography. Sequenced material: blood. The rearrangement links TRBV6-5 to TRBJ2-2; no reliable D call. This TCR was sampled from a man aged 18 to 29 with Graves' hyperthyroidism. The CDR3: CASSYRENTGELFF. Written as DNA, the CDR3 is TGTGCCAGCAGTTACAGGGAGAACACCGGGGAGCTGTTTTTT.